Listed below are T cell receptor beta chains from one sample, sequenced in a study of beta chain features in type 1 diabetes. Repertoires were generated with immunoSEQ multiplex PCR, while TCRdb's copy carries only in-frame clones and drops some. The repertoire consists of about 19,000 clones, with 45% to 50% occurring once and the leading ten covering 0.43%. Material: stem cell memory CD4+ T cells from blood. Receptors were obtained from a man younger than 35 in good health. Each CDR3 is given with its conserved first and last residue. The D gene is left open where the match is weak. Only part of the rows carry a size: once, few, many, or a class if the clone is expanded.

DNA,CDR3,J,size,D,V
TGTGCCAGCAGCTTGGGGACAGGCGACTATGGCTACACCTTC,CASSLGTGDYGYTF,TRBJ1-2,.,TRBD1,TRBV7-3
TGCGCCAGCAAATACTCTGGGGCCAACGTCCTGACTTTC,CASKYSGANVLTF,TRBJ2-6,.,.,TRBV4-3
TGCGCCAGCAGCCAATCAATCACACAAGAGACCCAGTACTTC,CASSQSITQETQYF,TRBJ2-5,.,.,TRBV4-1
TGTGCCAGCAGCCACCCCGGGACTAGCGGGAGGGCCTACGAGCAGTACTTC,CASSHPGTSGRAYEQYF,TRBJ2-7,.,TRBD2,TRBV4-2
TGTGCCAGCATCGGACCAATTGTAGCAGGGTCTTTCTATGGCTACACCTTC,CASIGPIVAGSFYGYTF,TRBJ1-2,.,.,TRBV25-1
TGTGCCAGCAGTTCTCATAGCGAGCGGGAGACAGATACGCAGTATTTT,CASSSHSERETDTQYF,TRBJ2-3,.,TRBD2,TRBV28
TGCGCCAGCAGCCGACGGGGAGCTAGCGGGGGTTACACAGATACGCAGTATTTT,CASSRRGASGGYTDTQYF,TRBJ2-3,few,TRBD2,TRBV4-3
TGTGCCAGCAGCCAAGGCGGATTAGCGGTAGCCAAAAACATTCAGTACTTC,CASSQGGLAVAKNIQYF,TRBJ2-4,.,.,TRBV4-2
TGTGCCACCCGCTTGGACAGCCCCCTTCAGGCTTTCTTT,CATRLDSPLQAFF,TRBJ1-1,.,.,TRBV6-6
TGTGCCACCAGCAGAGGGGACGGGAGCTCCTACGAGCAGTACTTC,CATSRGDGSSYEQYF,TRBJ2-7,.,.,TRBV15
TGTGCCAGCAGCTTATGGCGGGATACGCAGTATTTT,CASSLWRDTQYF,TRBJ2-3,.,.,TRBV7-6
TGTGCCAGCAGCTTAGGTTTCGGGGTCCAAGAGACCCAGTACTTC,CASSLGFGVQETQYF,TRBJ2-5,.,.,TRBV7-3
TGCGCCAGCAGACTTCGACAGGGTTCGTCTTCCACAGATACGCAGTATTTT,CASRLRQGSSSTDTQYF,TRBJ2-3,.,TRBD1,TRBV10-2
TGTGCCAGCGCCGTACAGGTCGACACTGAAGCTTTCTTT,CASAVQVDTEAFF,TRBJ1-1,few,.,TRBV27
TGTGCCAGCACCCCATCAAGTCTGGGCGCTTTCTTT,CASTPSSLGAFF,TRBJ1-1,.,.,TRBV28
TGTGCCTGGAGTATCATTAGCACACGATACGAGCAGTACTTC,CAWSIISTRYEQYF,TRBJ2-7,.,.,TRBV30
TGTGCCAGCAGGAGAGCCGGGACAGGGAGTCCTGGGGCCAACGTCCTGACTTTC,CASRRAGTGSPGANVLTF,TRBJ2-6,.,TRBD1,TRBV14
TGTGCCAGCCAATCAAAGGGGTTAGGCAATCAGCCCCAGCATTTT,CASQSKGLGNQPQHF,TRBJ1-5,.,.,TRBV28
TGTGCCAGCAGTCCGAGTCGCTCCCTCGGGGCTTTCTTT,CASSPSRSLGAFF,TRBJ1-1,.,.,TRBV6-5
TGTGCCAGCAGCTTAGGACAGACAAGAACTGAAGCTTTCTTT,CASSLGQTRTEAFF,TRBJ1-1,few,.,TRBV7-9
TGCGCCAGCAGCTTGGGTCAAGGGGGCCACAATGAGCAGTTCTTC,CASSLGQGGHNEQFF,TRBJ2-1,.,TRBD1,TRBV5-1
TGTGCCAGTAGGCAAGCCGGGACTAGTGGCCACAATGAGCAGTTCTTC,CASRQAGTSGHNEQFF,TRBJ2-1,.,TRBD2,TRBV19
TGTGCCAGCAGGGTGGGACAGTCCCCCGAGCAGTACTTC,CASRVGQSPEQYF,TRBJ2-7,few,TRBD1,TRBV28
TGTGCCAGCAGCTTATTAGTCACCGCCTACGAGCAGTACTTC,CASSLLVTAYEQYF,TRBJ2-7,.,.,TRBV7-2
TGTGCCAGCAGCTCCGTCGGCAGGGCCTACAATGAGCAGTTCTTC,CASSSVGRAYNEQFF,TRBJ2-1,.,.,TRBV7-3
TGTGCCAGCACCTATGACAGACTCTCTGGAAACACCATATATTTT,CASTYDRLSGNTIYF,TRBJ1-3,once,.,TRBV6-6
TGTGCCAGCAGTGAATCTTTCGGGGTTGCGGATACGCAGTATTTT,CASSESFGVADTQYF,TRBJ2-3,.,.,TRBV25-1
TGTGCCAGCAGCTCAGGGGAGAACACTGAAGCTTTCTTT,CASSSGENTEAFF,TRBJ1-1,.,.,TRBV2
TGTGCCAGCCGGGTGTCCGAGACCAAATCCTACGAGCAGTACTTC,CASRVSETKSYEQYF,TRBJ2-7,.,.,TRBV28
TGTGCCAGCAGCCGGGACAGGACCAATCAGCCCCAGCATTTT,CASSRDRTNQPQHF,TRBJ1-5,.,TRBD1,TRBV5-4
TGTGCCTGGTGCCGGGGGACAGGGGATGAAAAACTGTTTTTT,CAWCRGTGDEKLFF,TRBJ1-4,.,TRBD1,TRBV30
TGTGCCAGCAGCTACGGACTAGCGGGGGCCGCGAACACCGGGGAGCTGTTTTTT,CASSYGLAGAANTGELFF,TRBJ2-2,once,TRBD2,TRBV7-2
TGTGCCAGCAGCTCGGCGACAGGGAGGGCTTTCTTT,CASSSATGRAFF,TRBJ1-1,.,TRBD1,TRBV7-2
TGTGCCAGCAGGGCTAGCGGGGGGTCATACAATGAGCAGTTCTTC,CASRASGGSYNEQFF,TRBJ2-1,.,TRBD2,TRBV2
TGTGCCAGCAGCTTACCACAAGAAGAGACCCAGTACTTC,CASSLPQEETQYF,TRBJ2-5,few,.,TRBV7-2
TGCGCCAGCAGCCAGAAACAGGGTTTTCCCGATACGCAGTATTTT,CASSQKQGFPDTQYF,TRBJ2-3,few,.,TRBV4-3
TGCGCCAGCAGCTCGGGCACAGATACGCAGTATTTT,CASSSGTDTQYF,TRBJ2-3,.,.,TRBV5-1
TGTGCCAGCAGCCAAGCAGGGGACTCCTACGAGCAGTACTTC,CASSQAGDSYEQYF,TRBJ2-7,few,.,TRBV27
TGTGCCAGCAGCTTAACCCCACAGGCCAAAGAGACCCAGTACTTC,CASSLTPQAKETQYF,TRBJ2-5,few,.,TRBV7-9
TGTGCCAGCACTAAAGGCGGCGCCTACGAGCAGTACTTC,CASTKGGAYEQYF,TRBJ2-7,few,.,TRBV2
TGTGCCAGTAGTGACCCGGGACAGGGGACCACTGAAGCTTTCTTT,CASSDPGQGTTEAFF,TRBJ1-1,.,TRBD1,TRBV19
TGTGCCAGCTCGGACAGCTACGAGCAGTACTTC,CASSDSYEQYF,TRBJ2-7,few,.,TRBV18
TGTGCTAGTGGTTTGCGAGTTCCCGGGACAGGGAACACTGAAGCTTTCTTT,CASGLRVPGTGNTEAFF,TRBJ1-1,few,TRBD1,TRBV12-5
TGCGCCAGCAGCTTGACCAGCGCGGGGGAAAAACTGTTTTTT,CASSLTSAGEKLFF,TRBJ1-4,.,.,TRBV5-1
TGTGCCAGCAGTGAAGAGGGGGCCAACACCGGGGAGCTGTTTTTT,CASSEEGANTGELFF,TRBJ2-2,.,TRBD1,TRBV2
TGCGCCAGCAGCTTGGGAGAGCGGGATCGAGAGACCCAGTACTTC,CASSLGERDRETQYF,TRBJ2-5,.,TRBD2,TRBV5-1
TGTGCCAGCAGCTTAGCCAGCGGGAGCCCCTACGAGCAGTACTTC,CASSLASGSPYEQYF,TRBJ2-7,.,TRBD2,TRBV7-2
TGTGCCAGCAATTCGGGGTGGGGCTACACCTTC,CASNSGWGYTF,TRBJ1-2,once,.,TRBV28
TGTGCCAGCAGCCAGGGACATGCGAACACTGAAGCTTTCTTT,CASSQGHANTEAFF,TRBJ1-1,.,.,TRBV7-3
TGTGCCATCAGTGCGGGTAGCGGGGACGGGGAGACCCAGTACTTC,CAISAGSGDGETQYF,TRBJ2-5,few,TRBD2,TRBV10-3
TGTGCCTGGAGTTCCGCGCAGAACACTGAAGCTTTCTTT,CAWSSAQNTEAFF,TRBJ1-1,.,.,TRBV30
TGTGCCAGCAGTTACGGGCCGGCCGATCAGCCCCAGCATTTT,CASSYGPADQPQHF,TRBJ1-5,.,.,TRBV6-6
TGTGCCAGCAGTTTATCCCAAACCGGGGAGCTGTTTTTT,CASSLSQTGELFF,TRBJ2-2,.,.,TRBV28
TGTGCCAGCATCAGGGGCTCCCTCAACTATGGCTACACCTTC,CASIRGSLNYGYTF,TRBJ1-2,.,.,TRBV28
TGCGCCAGCAGCTTGGGTACTACCCAAGAGACCCAGTACTTC,CASSLGTTQETQYF,TRBJ2-5,.,.,TRBV5-1
TGTGCCAGCAGCCCGACTCGACTCCCCTACGAGCAGTACTTC,CASSPTRLPYEQYF,TRBJ2-7,.,.,TRBV6-5